The 8 T cell receptor beta chains below were found in one sample sequenced in a study of early T cells in non-severe SARS-CoV-2 infection. Each CDR3 protein is one row after TCRdb ran MiXCR on the 5' RACE reads. The top ten hold approximately 5.3% of the sample, which has some 45,000 distinct CDR3 sequences, around 9.6% seen once. Sequencing was performed on whole blood, taken at baseline. Source of these receptors: an adult who was a healthcare worker with PCR-confirmed SARS-CoV-2 infection or an uninfected control (not recorded which).

This clonotype was detected only a few times. The chain links TRBV7-3 to TRBJ1-1; D gene ambiguous. CDR3 length: 13 residues. Germline V gene lookup returns CDR1 SGHTA and CDR2 FQGTGA. Between the trimmed V and J ends, which lost 3 bases and 1 base, there was a span of 6 bases. CDR3 protein: CASSFVENTEAFF. The CDR3 DNA sequence: TGTGCCAGCAGCTTCGTAGAGAACACTGAAGCTTTCTTT.

This clonotype was detected only a few times. The V call is TRBV7-9, the J call TRBJ2-5; D remains unclear. The ends were cut back, 5 bases at V and 3 bases at J, with 16 bases in the middle. This CDR3 region has 15 residues. Germline CDR1 reads SEHNR; CDR2 reads FQNEAQ (reference sequence). CDR3 sequence: CASSTDVGLKETQYF. In DNA, the CDR3 is TGTGCCAGCAGCACCGACGTCGGGTTGAAAGAGACCCAGTACTTC.

This clonotype appeared a few times. This chain joins TRBV6-1 and TRBJ2-5; 8 bases fit TRBD2. The V and J ends lost 5 bases and 4 bases, in that order; junction bases with no gene match: 3. This CDR3 region has 13 residues. The germline V gene encodes CDR1 MNHNS and CDR2 SASEGT. CDR3 region: CASSRREGETQYF. The CDR3 coding sequence is TGTGCCAGCAGTCGTCGGGAGGGAGAGACCCAGTACTTC.

The chain recombines TRBV11-2 with TRBJ2-3, with D maybe TRBD2 (5 bases). Germline V gene data show CDR1 as SGHAT and CDR2 as FQNNGV. V gave up 5 bases and J gave up 7 bases, with 22 bases separating them. The CDR3 sequence is 16 residues long. CDR3 sequence reads: CASSPPPIGPGNTQYF. The DNA for the CDR3 is TGTGCCAGCAGCCCTCCCCCGATTGGGCCGGGAAATACGCAGTATTTT.

This clonotype was counted a few times. The chain uses TRBV12-3 or TRBV12-4 and TRBJ2-2; D not resolved. The ends were cut back, 3 bases at V and 1 base at J, with 9 bases in the middle. This CDR3 is 15 amino acids long. CDR3 nucleotides: TGTGCCAGCAGTTTTCTGCGACAGAACACCGGGGAGCTGTTTTTT. It codes for CASSFLRQNTGELFF.

This clonotype has only a few counts. This sequence joins TRBV6-6 and TRBJ2-7; no definite D call. This CDR3 comprises 11 residues. Trimming pared 4 bases from V and 3 bases from J, leaving 4 bases between. Germline CDR1 MNHNY, CDR2 SVGAGI (reference sequence). The DNA of the CDR3 is TGTGCCAGCAGTTTCAACTACGAGCAGTACTTC. Its protein product is CASSFNYEQYF.

V is TRBV14 and J is TRBJ2-1; D ambiguous. This CDR3 is 19 amino acids long. V was cut by 1 base and J by 1 base, with 20 bases left in between. The germline V gene encodes CDR1 SGHDN and CDR2 FVKESK. The CDR3 nucleotides are TGTGCCAGCAGCCAAGGGAATCTGTGGAGAGAGCCTTCCTACAATGAGCAGTTCTTC. Its translation: CASSQGNLWREPSYNEQFF.

This chain uses TRBV6-4 with TRBJ2-1; D gene uncertain. Trimming took off 8 bases at V and 7 bases at J, with 9 bases between the two ends. This CDR3 is 11 amino acids long. Germline V lookup: CDR1 MRHNA, CDR2 SNTAGT. The CDR3 bases are TGTGCCAGCGGACCTAATAATGAGCAGTTCTTC. This encodes CASGPNNEQFF.